One sample yielded the 10 T cell receptor beta chains listed below, sequenced in a study of blood T cells in healthy people across ages. A second PCR, run for roughly 7 to 12 cycles, used a sample-barcoded 5' primer plus a J-beta primer mix. TCRdb fed the 5' RACE reads into MiXCR, producing one record per CDR3 protein. Altogether about 1,500,000 distinct CDR3 sequences are present, 28% being singletons, with the ten largest covering 7% to 9%. Specimen: blood. These receptors all stem from a woman in her twenties or thirties in good health.

As to this clonotype: This may come from a read error, since a much larger clone is one base off. This rearrangement joins TRBV7-6 to TRBJ2-1; 7 bases agree with TRBD2. CDR1 and CDR2 from the germline V gene are SGHVS and FNYEAQ. The CDR3 spans 17 residues. The CDR3 nucleotides are TGTGCCTGCAGCTTAGCGCTTGCGGGAGCCCTCTACAATGAGCAGTTCTTC. Its protein product is CACSLALAGALYNEQFF.

The sample holds a few counts of this clonotype. The chain joins TRBV20-1 to TRBJ1-6, with D possibly TRBD1 on 5 matching bases. Germline V lookup: CDR1 DFQATT, CDR2 SNEGSKA (reference sequence). V dropped 0 bases and J dropped 8 bases, with 14 bases sitting between them. The CDR3 is 15 residues long. DNA for the CDR3: TGCAGTGCTAGAGATGGGGGGACCGTTGATTCACCCCTCCACTTT. Encoded protein: CSARDGGTVDSPLHF.

The chain couples TRBV3-1 to TRBJ1-1; D ambiguous. CDR3 length: 13 amino acids. V was pared by 5 bases and J by 0 bases, with 7 bases between. Germline CDR1 reads LGHDT; CDR2 reads YNNKEL (reference sequence). The CDR3: CASSGPLNTEAFF. The CDR3 DNA reads as TGTGCCAGCAGCGGACCCCTGAACACTGAAGCTTTCTTT.

The chain has TRBV20-1 and TRBJ2-1, with D possibly TRBD2 on 7 matching bases. The CDR3 is 14 amino acids. Per germline, CDR1 DFQATT and CDR2 SNEGSKA (reference sequence). The ends were cut back, 4 bases at V and 9 bases at J, with 19 bases in the middle. The CDR3 sequence: CSAKRGAYLVEQFF. In DNA form, the CDR3 reads TGCAGTGCTAAACGGGGGGCGTATTTGGTTGAGCAGTTCTTC.

For this clonotype: An end of the junction does not agree with germline; a read error may underlie this. The V call is TRBV6-6, the J call TRBJ2-5; 8 positions agree with TRBD1. The J call is doubtful: the DNA matches TRBJ2-7 better. There are 14 residues in the CDR3. The V gene's germline CDR1 is MNHNY and CDR2 SVGAGI (reference sequence). The CDR3 protein is CVSRQPGGGNEQYF. The CDR3 DNA reads TGTGTCAGCAGACAGCCAGGGGGCGGGAACGAGCAGTACTTC.

A single count supports this clonotype. The chain joins TRBV7-8 to TRBJ2-7; 7 nucleotides match TRBD2. The J call may be mistaken, given a closer DNA end match to TRBJ2-5. From germline, CDR1 is SGHVS and CDR2 FQNEAQ. The CDR3 loop spans 16 amino acids. The CDR3 region has the DNA TGTGCCAGCAGCCGTTCAGAACTAGTGGGAGGGGAGACCCAGTACTTC. Protein product: CASSRSELVGGETQYF.

Comments on this clonotype: The junction differs from germline at one of its ends, possibly a read error. The CDR3 protein is CVSSLARQGSNYGYTF. The CDR3 DNA reads as TGCGTCAGCAGCTTGGCCAGACAGGGGTCGAACTATGGCTACACCTTC. The chain joins TRBV5-1 to TRBJ1-2, with TRBD1 matching 8 bases. The CDR3 is 16 residues long. The germline gives CDR1 SGHRS, CDR2 YFSETQ.

This clonotype was seen a handful of times. The rearrangement joins TRBV28 to TRBJ2-4; weak D call: TRBD1 (5 bases). Trimming pared 6 bases from V and 13 bases from J, leaving 13 bases between. Per the germline V gene, CDR1 is MDHEN and CDR2 is SYDVKM. The CDR3 has 11 residues. For the CDR3, the DNA is TGTGCCAGCAGGTACTTACAGGAGCAGTACTTC. Its protein is CASRYLQEQYF.

This clonotype was picked up a small number of times. The gene calls are TRBV29-1 and TRBJ1-2; D remains unclear. The CDR3 contains 13 residues. Per germline, CDR1 SQVTM and CDR2 ANQGSEA. Trimming removed 5 bases from V and 1 base from J, with 11 bases in between. CDR3 loop: CSVSGRNNYGYTF. CDR3 DNA sequence: TGCAGCGTTTCGGGCAGAAATAACTATGGCTACACCTTC.

This clonotype was detected many times. In DNA, the CDR3 is TGTGCCAGCAGCGAGCAGGAGGATACAGGGTGGGCACCCCTCCACTTT. Its protein is CASSEQEDTGWAPLHF. The chain has TRBV4-2 and TRBJ1-6, with D possibly matching TRBD1 (6 bases). The CDR3 has 16 amino acids. In germline, CDR1 is LGHNA, CDR2 YNFKEQ. The germline V and J ends were trimmed by 5 bases and 11 bases, with 22 bases remaining between them.